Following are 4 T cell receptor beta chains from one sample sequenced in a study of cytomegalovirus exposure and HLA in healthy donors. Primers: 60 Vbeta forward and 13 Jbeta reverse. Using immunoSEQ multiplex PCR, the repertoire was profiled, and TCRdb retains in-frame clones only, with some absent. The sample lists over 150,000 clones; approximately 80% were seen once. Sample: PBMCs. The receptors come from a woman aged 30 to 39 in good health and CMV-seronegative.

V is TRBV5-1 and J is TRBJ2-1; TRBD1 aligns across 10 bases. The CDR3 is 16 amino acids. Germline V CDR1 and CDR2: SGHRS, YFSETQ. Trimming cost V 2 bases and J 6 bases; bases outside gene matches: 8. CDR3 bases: TGCGCCAGCAGCTTAGGGCTGGGACAGGGGATCAATGAGCAGTTCTTC. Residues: CASSLGLGQGINEQFF. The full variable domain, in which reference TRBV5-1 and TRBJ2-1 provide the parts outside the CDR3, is KAGVTQTPRYLIKTRGQQVTLSCSPISGHRSVSWYQQTPGQGLQFLFEYFSETQRNKGNFPGRFSGRQFSNSRSEMNVSTLELGDSALYLCASSLGLGQGINEQFFGPGTRLTVL.

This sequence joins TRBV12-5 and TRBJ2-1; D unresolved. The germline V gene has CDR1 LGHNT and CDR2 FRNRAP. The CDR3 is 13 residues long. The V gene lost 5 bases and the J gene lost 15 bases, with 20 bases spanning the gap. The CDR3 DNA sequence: TGTGCTAGTGGTCAACATCAATACGATAGCCCGTTCTTC. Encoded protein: CASGQHQYDSPFF.

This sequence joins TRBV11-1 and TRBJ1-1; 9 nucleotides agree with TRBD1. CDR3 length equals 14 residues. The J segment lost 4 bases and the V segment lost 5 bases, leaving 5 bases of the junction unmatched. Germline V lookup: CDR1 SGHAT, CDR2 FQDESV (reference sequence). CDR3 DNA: TGTGCCAGCAGCGGGGGACAGGGCGGCACTGAAGCTTTCTTT. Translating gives CASSGGQGGTEAFF.

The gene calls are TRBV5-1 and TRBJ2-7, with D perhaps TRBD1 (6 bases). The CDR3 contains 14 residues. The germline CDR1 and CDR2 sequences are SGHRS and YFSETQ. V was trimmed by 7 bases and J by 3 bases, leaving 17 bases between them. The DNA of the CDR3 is TGCGCCAGCTCCCAGGACAGCTACAACTACGAGCAGTACTTC. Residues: CASSQDSYNYEQYF.